This T cell receptor beta chain was sequenced during a study of vaccination and CD4 T cells after COVID-19. Across the whole study: Post-vaccine sample collection happened at a median of 72 days after dose two, ranging 14 to 241. Study results and caveats: SARS-CoV-2-reactive clonotypes rose nonsignificantly, with the median going from roughly 19 to 38.

TCRdb passed the PCR reads through MiXCR, listing each CDR3 protein once. The sample shows some 29,000 distinct CDR3 sequences, approximately 53% of them seen only once. This sample's time point: late sampling 161 to 241 days after vaccination in a few convalescent patients. CDR3 length: 13 amino acids. Trimming removed 8 bases at V and 3 bases at J, with 14 bases between. CDR1 and CDR2 from the germline V gene are DFQATT and SNEGSKA (reference sequence). This clonotype showed up just a few times. As yet, its antigen is unknown. The source is a human donor who had recovered from COVID-19. V and J are TRBV20-1 and TRBJ2-1; weak D call: TRBD2 (6 bases). The sample in question was CD4+ T cells from blood, obtained about 7 months after SARS-CoV-2 vaccination. CDR3 region: CSIAEPSYNEQFF. The CDR3 coding sequence is TGCAGTATAGCGGAACCAAGCTACAATGAGCAGTTCTTC.